The entry that follows covers one TCR beta chain sequence. In its sample, this clonotype was seen once. Its antigen is unknown. No per-base quality is available; no much larger clone lies one base away. One read gives only weak evidence. At the junction V is shortened by 3 bases and J by 1 base, with 13 bases in between. From a lookup of the germline V gene (reference sequence), CDR1 and CDR2 are LNHNV and YYDKDF. Its CDR3 holds 16 amino acids, cysteine through phenylalanine. Here the CDR3 DNA is all that survives: 48 bases in frame from base 1. The TCR beta CDR3 regions were amplified from the RNA transcripts. The TCR CDR3 was subjected to a first round of RT-PCR using the HTBI primer set and the Qiagen OneStep RT-PCR kit. The libraries were constructed in a second round of multiplex PCR and then size-selected and purified. Paired-end sequencing of the libraries was performed with 100 bp reads on an Illumina HiSeq2000. For the original study's pipeline: SOAPnuke was used to process the raw data, with reads discarded if the reads contained adapters or uncalled bases, had a mean Phred below 15, or lacked an exact constant-primer or identifier match. COPE v1.2.5 was used to merge the high-quality paired reads, and each unique nucleotide sequence was defined as a clonotype. MiTCR v1.1 was used to align the clonotypes against IMGT TRBV, TRBD and TRBJ reference segments. The analysis included only V-J combinations with a frequency above 0.0001, which together covered about 99% of the repertoires. A TCS score was defined as the ratio of F50 (clonal expansion) to E x V (chaos), with BLOSUM62-based TCRdist applied between CDR3 peptides within each V-J. Welch's t-statistics and random forest reduced around 520 V-J features to 13, which were used in a naive Bayes classifier (R e1071). The similarity between thyroid and blood repertoires was quantified using the Morisita-Horn index. TCRdb reprocessing: public reads trimmed at Q25 with fastp, clones called with MiXCR, in-frame beta chains kept. Merged by CDR3 protein, the rows form single entries marked with the most common genes and DNA. The authors' filters were not applied to this entry. For this sample the table gives about 570,000 distinct CDR3 sequences, of which roughly 50% were detected only once. The leading ten clones occupy roughly 19% of the sample.

The sample comes from a study of T cells in Graves' hyperthyroidism and ophthalmopathy (dated by TCRdb to the late 2010s). About the full investigation: To identify TCR V-J signatures that set the groups apart, the researchers used a discovery cohort of 100 patients, made up of roughly 45 with Graves' ophthalmopathy and about 60 with stable Graves' hyperthyroidism. After sampling, hyperthyroidism patients received methimazole starting at 30 mg daily, and ophthalmopathy patients received high-dose intravenous methylprednisolone. Prospective prediction of ophthalmopathy was tested in an independent validation cohort of approximately 18 hyperthyroidism patients and around 16 patients who later progressed to ophthalmopathy. Thyroid tissue and blood T-cell repertoires from roughly six Graves' hyperthyroidism patients were also compared in the study. The 100 discovery patients were divided at random into training and test sets in a 7:3 ratio. The paper reports TCR Vbeta CDR3 sequencing of fewer than 150 peripheral blood samples: approximately 41 ophthalmopathy, 70 to 85 hyperthyroidism and around 17 progressor patients. Broader findings and caveats from the paper: In validation, progression to ophthalmopathy was predicted by the model with almost 71% sensitivity and 72.22% specificity, a median of roughly 6 months before onset. No statistical method was used to fix the sample size in advance, and group allocation was not hidden from the investigators. In cross-validation, a model built on a 13 V-J signature told ophthalmopathy apart from stable hyperthyroidism with less than 90% sensitivity and around 84% specificity, and in testing the same model reached 80%/75%. Most expanded thyroid clonotypes (frequency above 0.001) were also found in blood, which suggests that blood repertoires may mirror thyroid immune responses.

Any patient with an uncontrolled infection, another autoimmune disease, pregnancy or lactation was excluded. Diagnoses were established on the basis of clinical symptoms, serum thyroxine and TRAb, thyroid ultrasound, and orbital computed tomography. Trizol reagent was used to extract total RNA, and RNA quality was then checked on an Agilent 2100 Bioanalyzer. The clonotype originates from an adult woman with Graves' disease, either hyperthyroidism or ophthalmopathy (not recorded which). This receptor chain uses TRBV15 and TRBJ1-5; the D segment cannot be called with confidence. Sample: peripheral blood or thyroid tissue (not recorded which). Read as DNA, the sequence is TGTGCCACCAGCAGCGAACTCCCGGGGAGCAATCAGCCCCAGCATTTT. The encoded protein is CATSSELPGSNQPQHF.